These T cell receptor beta chains were read from a single sample in a study of T cell changes during pregnancy in multiple sclerosis. Here immunoSEQ multiplex PCR was the method, and the copy in TCRdb shows in-frame clones only, minus some. The sample gives just under 50,000 clones, roughly 94% of which show up once; roughly 0.34% is in the top ten. Specimen: CD4+ T cells from peripheral blood mononuclear cells, collected in the third trimester of pregnancy. These receptors were collected from a female donor with multiple sclerosis, enrolled in a pregnancy study. Each CDR3 is given with its conserved first and last residue. The order of the fields is CDR3 DNA, CDR3 protein, J gene, D gene, V gene, clone size. A D gene is named only where the DNA matches it firmly. Size values are once, few and many counts, or a class for expanded clones, and some rows have none.

CDR3nt: TGTGCCAGCAGCTTGGGGAACGGGGGGGCCGGGAAGACCCAGTACTTC
CDR3aa: CASSLGNGGAGKTQYF
j_gene: TRBJ2-5
d_gene: TRBD2
v_gene: TRBV7-2
abundance: NA

CDR3nt: TGCAGCGTTGAAGATCGTAGCCGAACTAGCACAGATACGCAGTATTTT
CDR3aa: CSVEDRSRTSTDTQYF
j_gene: TRBJ2-3
d_gene: NA
v_gene: TRBV29-1
abundance: NA

CDR3nt: TGCGCCAGCAGCTCTGATACAGGGGGCATTACGAGAAACTATGGCTACACCTTC
CDR3aa: CASSSDTGGITRNYGYTF
j_gene: TRBJ1-2
d_gene: TRBD1
v_gene: TRBV5-1
abundance: NA

CDR3nt: TGTGCCTGGAGCACCAGGGGGAACACTGAAGCTTTCTTT
CDR3aa: CAWSTRGNTEAFF
j_gene: TRBJ1-1
d_gene: NA
v_gene: TRBV30
abundance: NA

CDR3nt: TGCAGCGTTGCTAGGAAACCCTACGAGCAGTACTTC
CDR3aa: CSVARKPYEQYF
j_gene: TRBJ2-7
d_gene: NA
v_gene: TRBV29-1
abundance: NA

CDR3nt: TGTGCCAGCAGTTCACCCTTAGCGGGAGTACGCGAGCAGTACTTC
CDR3aa: CASSSPLAGVREQYF
j_gene: TRBJ2-7
d_gene: TRBD2
v_gene: TRBV28
abundance: NA

CDR3nt: TGTGCCAGCATTACCGGGACTAGCGGCTACGAGCAGTACTTC
CDR3aa: CASITGTSGYEQYF
j_gene: TRBJ2-7
d_gene: TRBD2
v_gene: TRBV28
abundance: NA

CDR3nt: TGCGCCAGCAGCCCCCCAGGGGCAGATACGCAGTATTTT
CDR3aa: CASSPPGADTQYF
j_gene: TRBJ2-3
d_gene: NA
v_gene: TRBV4-1
abundance: NA

CDR3nt: TGTGCCAGCAGCCCGTCCCGGGACAGGGCTGGAGCTTTCTTT
CDR3aa: CASSPSRDRAGAFF
j_gene: TRBJ1-1
d_gene: TRBD1
v_gene: TRBV7-9
abundance: NA

CDR3nt: TGTGCCAGCAGTTCTATTAGCGGTGGCGAGACCCAGTACTTC
CDR3aa: CASSSISGGETQYF
j_gene: TRBJ2-5
d_gene: NA
v_gene: TRBV2
abundance: once

CDR3nt: TGTGCCAGCAGTGTAGTAGTAGCGAACACCGGGGAGCTGTTTTTT
CDR3aa: CASSVVVANTGELFF
j_gene: TRBJ2-2
d_gene: NA
v_gene: TRBV2
abundance: NA

CDR3nt: TGCGCCAGCAGCTTGTTAGGGACAGGGGTAACAGATACGCAGTATTTT
CDR3aa: CASSLLGTGVTDTQYF
j_gene: TRBJ2-3
d_gene: TRBD1
v_gene: TRBV5-1
abundance: NA

CDR3nt: TGTGCCAGTAGTATGATATCTCGGACAACTGGAAACACCATATATTTT
CDR3aa: CASSMISRTTGNTIYF
j_gene: TRBJ1-3
d_gene: NA
v_gene: TRBV19
abundance: NA

CDR3nt: TGTGCCAGCTCACCGGACAGGGGGCCCACTGAAGCTTTCTTT
CDR3aa: CASSPDRGPTEAFF
j_gene: TRBJ1-1
d_gene: TRBD1
v_gene: TRBV18
abundance: once

CDR3nt: TGTGCCAGCAAACCGACAAAGGGAGTCTACAATGAGCAGTTCTTC
CDR3aa: CASKPTKGVYNEQFF
j_gene: TRBJ2-1
d_gene: NA
v_gene: TRBV19
abundance: NA

CDR3nt: TGTGCCAGCAGCTTGGACAGTGGTAATCAGCCCCAGCATTTT
CDR3aa: CASSLDSGNQPQHF
j_gene: TRBJ1-5
d_gene: NA
v_gene: TRBV7-2
abundance: NA

CDR3nt: TGTGCCAGCAGCAAAGTACAGGTTATCTCCTACGAGCAGTACTTC
CDR3aa: CASSKVQVISYEQYF
j_gene: TRBJ2-7
d_gene: NA
v_gene: TRBV21-1
abundance: NA

CDR3nt: TGTGCCAGCAGTGAAGTGTCTGACAGATTGAACACTGAAGCTTTCTTT
CDR3aa: CASSEVSDRLNTEAFF
j_gene: TRBJ1-1
d_gene: NA
v_gene: TRBV2
abundance: NA

CDR3nt: TGTGCCAGTAGTCTTAACTATGGCTACACCTTC
CDR3aa: CASSLNYGYTF
j_gene: TRBJ1-2
d_gene: NA
v_gene: TRBV19
abundance: NA

CDR3nt: TGCAGTGCTAGAGCGGTACCTGAAGCTTTCTTT
CDR3aa: CSARAVPEAFF
j_gene: TRBJ1-1
d_gene: NA
v_gene: TRBV20-1
abundance: NA

CDR3nt: TGTGCCAGCAGCTTCAGGGGGCACGGTTCACCCCTCCACTTT
CDR3aa: CASSFRGHGSPLHF
j_gene: TRBJ1-6
d_gene: TRBD1
v_gene: TRBV7-3
abundance: NA

CDR3nt: TGTGCCAGCAGCGCTGGACAGGGGAATGAGCAGTTCTTC
CDR3aa: CASSAGQGNEQFF
j_gene: TRBJ2-1
d_gene: TRBD1
v_gene: TRBV9
abundance: NA

CDR3nt: TGTGCCTGGAGTGCTCGGACTAGCGGTGGAGATACGCAGTATTTT
CDR3aa: CAWSARTSGGDTQYF
j_gene: TRBJ2-3
d_gene: TRBD2
v_gene: TRBV30
abundance: NA

CDR3nt: TGTGCCAGCAGTTTTCAGGGGTCTAATGAAAAACTGTTTTTT
CDR3aa: CASSFQGSNEKLFF
j_gene: TRBJ1-4
d_gene: NA
v_gene: TRBV28
abundance: once

CDR3nt: TGTGCCAGTAGTAGACAGGGAAACACTGAAGCTTTCTTT
CDR3aa: CASSRQGNTEAFF
j_gene: TRBJ1-1
d_gene: TRBD1
v_gene: TRBV19
abundance: NA

CDR3nt: TGTGCCAGCAGCCACCCTCGAGAGAGCGAGCAGTACTTC
CDR3aa: CASSHPRESEQYF
j_gene: TRBJ2-7
d_gene: NA
v_gene: TRBV7-8
abundance: NA

CDR3nt: TGTGCCAGCAGCTTGGGGCCTAACTACGAGCAGTACTTC
CDR3aa: CASSLGPNYEQYF
j_gene: TRBJ2-7
d_gene: NA
v_gene: TRBV7-2
abundance: NA

CDR3nt: TGTGCCAGCAGTTTATTCTACCGACTAGCGGGAGATAGGAATGAGCAGTTCTTC
CDR3aa: CASSLFYRLAGDRNEQFF
j_gene: TRBJ2-1
d_gene: TRBD2
v_gene: TRBV27
abundance: NA

CDR3nt: TGTGCCAGCAGTGAGGGGGACAGGGGAGCTTTCTTT
CDR3aa: CASSEGDRGAFF
j_gene: TRBJ1-1
d_gene: TRBD1
v_gene: TRBV6-1
abundance: NA

CDR3nt: TGTGCCAGCTCACCATTCGCCGGGACTAGCTTAGGGGAGACCCAGTACTTC
CDR3aa: CASSPFAGTSLGETQYF
j_gene: TRBJ2-5
d_gene: TRBD2
v_gene: TRBV18
abundance: NA

CDR3nt: TGTGCCAGCAGCTTACCAGTGAACACTGAAGCTTTCTTT
CDR3aa: CASSLPVNTEAFF
j_gene: TRBJ1-1
d_gene: NA
v_gene: TRBV7-9
abundance: once

CDR3nt: TGCAGCGCCGGGGAGGCTAGCGGATCTACGAACACCGGGGAGCTGTTTTTT
CDR3aa: CSAGEASGSTNTGELFF
j_gene: TRBJ2-2
d_gene: TRBD2
v_gene: TRBV29-1
abundance: once

CDR3nt: TGCAGCGTTGGGGACACCTACTACGAGCAGTACTTC
CDR3aa: CSVGDTYYEQYF
j_gene: TRBJ2-7
d_gene: NA
v_gene: TRBV29-1
abundance: NA

CDR3nt: TGTGCCAGTAGTATAGCCGGGACAGATACGAACATTCAGTACTTC
CDR3aa: CASSIAGTDTNIQYF
j_gene: TRBJ2-4
d_gene: TRBD1
v_gene: TRBV19
abundance: NA

CDR3nt: TGTGCCAGCAGCATCCGGGGGGCGACAAATTGGCCGGGTCTAGCGGAACCTAGAGAGCAGTTCTTC
CDR3aa: CASSIRGATNWPGLAEPREQFF
j_gene: TRBJ2-1
d_gene: NA
v_gene: TRBV7-6
abundance: NA

CDR3nt: TGCGCCAGCAGCACAAAGACCGGGACAGGGGGCACCGGGGAGCTGTTTTTT
CDR3aa: CASSTKTGTGGTGELFF
j_gene: TRBJ2-2
d_gene: TRBD1
v_gene: TRBV5-1
abundance: NA

CDR3nt: TGTGCCAGCAGCTTCGTCGGGACAGACTACACCGGGGAGCTGTTTTTT
CDR3aa: CASSFVGTDYTGELFF
j_gene: TRBJ2-2
d_gene: TRBD1
v_gene: TRBV7-2
abundance: NA

CDR3nt: TGTGCCAGCTCACCCGGGACTAGCGGGCGGTACGAGCAGTACTTC
CDR3aa: CASSPGTSGRYEQYF
j_gene: TRBJ2-7
d_gene: TRBD2
v_gene: TRBV18
abundance: NA

CDR3nt: TGTGCCACAAGCCAATACGGGGGAGGGCTCGAGCAGTACTTC
CDR3aa: CATSQYGGGLEQYF
j_gene: TRBJ2-7
d_gene: TRBD2
v_gene: TRBV27
abundance: NA

CDR3nt: TGTGCCAGCAGTCCGGACAGGGTTAATTCACCCCTCCACTTT
CDR3aa: CASSPDRVNSPLHF
j_gene: TRBJ1-6
d_gene: TRBD1
v_gene: TRBV6-6
abundance: few

CDR3nt: TGTGCCAGCAGCTTGGACCTTCGAACAGGGTTCGGAGCAGATACGCAGTATTTT
CDR3aa: CASSLDLRTGFGADTQYF
j_gene: TRBJ2-3
d_gene: NA
v_gene: TRBV5-4
abundance: NA

CDR3nt: TGTGCCAGCAGCCAAGTAGAACCGGGTATAAGCTCCTATAATTCACCCCTCCACTTT
CDR3aa: CASSQVEPGISSYNSPLHF
j_gene: TRBJ1-6
d_gene: NA
v_gene: TRBV14
abundance: NA